The source of this TCR beta chain is a study of identical twins' blood T cells (dated by TCRdb to 2013 to 2014). Regarding the research as a whole: The 12 libraries, six for the alpha chain and six for the beta chain, yielded 50 million or so Illumina reads in total. TCR alpha and beta chain repertoires of three pairs of monozygous twins were compared using next-generation sequencing to assess genetic influence on repertoire formation.

Six healthy women forming three monozygous twin pairs were used as donors. All three twin pairs had been raised together and were thought likely to have encountered the same vaccines and infectious agents. TCR cDNA libraries were prepared from RNA that had been isolated from peripheral blood mononuclear cells. This clonotype was detected many times. It lacks a known antigen. Base-call qualities are not available, and no considerably larger clone is one nucleotide away. What the work shows at the level of the full study, not this receptor alone: The study stated that the proposed role of the TCRalpha J segment in MHC recognition during thymic selection needs to be validated by independent studies. The number of shared CDR3 clonotypes between two donors was mainly determined by the product of their cloneset sizes, and twins did not clearly deviate from this trend. Because the twins were raised together, environmental influences could not be ruled out as an explanation for the similarity between twins. V gene usage, even among non-selected out-of-frame TCRbeta clonotypes, was reported to be markedly more similar within twin pairs than between unrelated donors. Among the most abundant TCRbeta clonotypes, each donor shared more CDR3 sequences with her twin than with unrelated donors.

CDR1 and CDR2 are drawn from the germline V gene: ENHRY, SYGVKD. The CDR3 spans 12 residues, from the cysteine through the phenylalanine. The kept DNA is CDR3 alone, 36 bases in frame from the first base. V lost 3 bases and J lost 2 bases; the stretch between them is 5 bases long. Library preparation employed 5' RACE. TCRdb records Illumina Genome Analyzer IIx as the sequencer. The RNA-based TCR cDNA libraries were made using a previously described protocol that was modified in several ways. To prevent cross-contamination, barcodes specific to each sample were added to both ends of every TCR cDNA library during cDNA synthesis and amplification. The published analysis was carried out like this. Each individual had between about 100,000 and nearly 550,000 identified clonotypes, and each library contained about 2 to 4 million CDR3-containing reads. After reads with improper barcode index combinations were thrown out, a cloneset for each library was built using the MiTCR software. MiTCR filtered or rescued low-quality reads and corrected PCR and sequencing errors when assembling CDR3 clonotypes. Artificial out-of-frame clonotypes were mapped to in-frame sequences, with one indel allowed in the CDR3, and then removed. Similarity in V and J gene usage between donors was calculated as the Jensen-Shannon divergence divided by the mean entropy. TCRdb redid the processing of the public reads, applying fastp at Q25 and MiXCR, and retained in-frame beta chains. Identical CDR3 proteins give one entry, which carries the most common genes and DNA. These V and J calls originate from TCRdb's pipeline instead of the authors' own analysis. The sample includes 350,000 to 400,000 distinct CDR3 sequences, with roughly 28% observed a single time. About 6% of the sample is held by the ten biggest clonotypes.

Material: PBMCs. This receptor chain uses TRBV10-3 and TRBJ2-7; the D region possibly corresponds to TRBD1 (5 bases align). This TCR came from a woman between 18 and 50 years old in good health. The nucleotides read TGTGCCATCAGTGACAGGGCCTACGAGCAGTACTTC. Its amino acids are CAISDRAYEQYF.